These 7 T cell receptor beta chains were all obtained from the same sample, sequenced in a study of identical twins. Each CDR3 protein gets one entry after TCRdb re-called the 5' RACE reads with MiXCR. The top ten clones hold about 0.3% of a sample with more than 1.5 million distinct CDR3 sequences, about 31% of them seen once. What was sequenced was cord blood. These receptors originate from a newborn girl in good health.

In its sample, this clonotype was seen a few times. The CDR3 coding sequence is TGCGCCAGCAGCCAAGATCACGGCGCTCGCGGGGGGGCTAATGAGCAGTTCTTC. It yields the protein CASSQDHGARGGANEQFF. The genes are TRBV4-1 and TRBJ2-1, with 9 bases identical to TRBD2. Looked up from germline, CDR1 is MGHRA and CDR2 is YSYEKL. The V and J ends lost 0 bases and 7 bases, in that order; junction bases with no gene match: 13. The CDR3 contains 18 residues.

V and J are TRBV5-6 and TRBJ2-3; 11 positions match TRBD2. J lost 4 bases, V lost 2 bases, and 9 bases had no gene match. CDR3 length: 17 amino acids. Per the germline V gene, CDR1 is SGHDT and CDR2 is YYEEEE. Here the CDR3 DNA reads TGTGCCAGCAGCTTAAAAGGGACTAGCGGAGGCCCAGATACGCAGTATTTT. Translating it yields CASSLKGTSGGPDTQYF.

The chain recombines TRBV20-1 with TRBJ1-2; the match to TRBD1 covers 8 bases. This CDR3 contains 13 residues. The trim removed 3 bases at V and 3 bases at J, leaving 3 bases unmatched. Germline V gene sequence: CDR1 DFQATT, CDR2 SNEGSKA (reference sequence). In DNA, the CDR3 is TGCAGTGCTAGGAACAGGGGGTACTATGGCTACACCTTC. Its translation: CSARNRGYYGYTF.

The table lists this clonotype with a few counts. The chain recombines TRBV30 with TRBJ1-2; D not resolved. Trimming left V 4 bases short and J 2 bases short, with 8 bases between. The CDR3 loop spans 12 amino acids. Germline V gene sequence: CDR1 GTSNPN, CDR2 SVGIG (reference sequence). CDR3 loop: CAWKGQNYGYTF. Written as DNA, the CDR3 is TGTGCCTGGAAAGGGCAAAACTATGGCTACACCTTC.

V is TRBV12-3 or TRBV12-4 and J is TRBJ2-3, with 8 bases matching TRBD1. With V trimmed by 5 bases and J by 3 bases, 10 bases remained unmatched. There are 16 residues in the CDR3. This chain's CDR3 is CASSKPSGQVTDTQYF. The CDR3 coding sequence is TGTGCCAGCAGTAAGCCTTCGGGACAGGTGACAGATACGCAGTATTTT.

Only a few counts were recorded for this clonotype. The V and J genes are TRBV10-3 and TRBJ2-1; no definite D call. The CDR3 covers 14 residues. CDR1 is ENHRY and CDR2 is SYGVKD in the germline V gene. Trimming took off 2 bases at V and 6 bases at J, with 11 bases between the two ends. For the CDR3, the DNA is TGTGCCATCAGTGAGCCCTACCCTATCAATGAGCAGTTCTTC. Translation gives CAISEPYPINEQFF.

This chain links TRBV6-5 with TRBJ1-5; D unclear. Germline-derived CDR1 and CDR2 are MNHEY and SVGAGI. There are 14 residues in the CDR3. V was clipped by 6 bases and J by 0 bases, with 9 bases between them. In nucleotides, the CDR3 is TGTGCCAGCAGACGCGATCTTAGCAATCAGCCCCAGCATTTT. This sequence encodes CASRRDLSNQPQHF.